The next 5 T cell receptor beta chains were all read from a single sample in a study of cytomegalovirus exposure and HLA in healthy donors. PCR primers comprised 60 Vbeta and 13 Jbeta primers. Using immunoSEQ multiplex PCR, the repertoire was profiled, and TCRdb retains in-frame clones only, with some absent. The data contain over 150,000 clones, 80% to 90% of them singletons. Sequenced sample: PBMCs. These receptors were taken from a girl aged 2-10 years in good health and CMV-seropositive.

The J gene is TRBJ1-2, the V gene TRBV7-9, with a weak D call TRBD1 (5 bases). V lost 0 bases and J 5 bases, leaving 19 bases between the germline ends. The CDR3 runs 17 residues. Germline V lookup: CDR1 SEHNR, CDR2 FQNEAQ (reference sequence). The CDR3 DNA reads TGTGCCAGCAGCTTAGCCTACTCTATTGACAGTAATTATGGCTACACCTTC. This codes for CASSLAYSIDSNYGYTF.

This rearrangement joins TRBV5-4 to TRBJ1-1, with TRBD1 matching 7 bases. The CDR3 has 16 residues. CDR1 is SGHNT, CDR2 YYREEE, per germline (reference sequence). V trimming: 1 base; J trimming: 1 base; junction bases outside the gene matches: 7. CDR3 bases: TGTGCCAGCAGCTTGCGACTGACAGGGTGGAACACTGAAGCTTTCTTT. This encodes CASSLRLTGWNTEAFF. Full variable domain (remainder filled in from reference TRBV5-4 and TRBJ1-1): ETGVTQSPTHLIKTRGQQVTLRCSSQSGHNTVSWYQQALGQGPQFIFQYYREEENGRGNFPPRFSGLQFPNYSSELNVNALELDDSALYLCASSLRLTGWNTEAFFGQGTRLTVV.

V and J are TRBV6-1 and TRBJ1-1; tentative D call: TRBD1 (6 bases). Trimming took off 2 bases at V and 5 bases at J, with 12 bases between the two ends. Germline CDR1 reads MNHNS; CDR2 reads SASEGT. CDR3 size: 14 residues. Here the CDR3 reads CASSETQGRTEAFF. The CDR3 coding sequence is TGTGCCAGCAGTGAAACTCAGGGGCGGACTGAAGCTTTCTTT.

The rearrangement links TRBV6-6 to TRBJ1-2, with a tentative D call TRBD1 (6 bases). Germline-derived CDR1 and CDR2 are MNHNY and SVGAGI (reference sequence). This CDR3 has 14 residues. Trimming left V 5 bases short and J 6 bases short, with 16 bases between. CDR3 sequence: CASSHPSGVHGYTF. The CDR3 DNA reads as TGTGCCAGCAGTCACCCCTCAGGGGTCCATGGCTACACCTTC.

This chain links TRBV5-8 with TRBJ2-7; 11 bases are shared with TRBD1. The CDR3 is 15 residues long. With V trimmed by 5 bases and J by 6 bases, 10 bases remained unmatched. Germline CDR1 is SGHTS and CDR2 is YDEGEE. Here the CDR3 DNA reads TGTGCCAGCAGAAGGTCCGGGACAGGGGGGTCCGAGCAGTACTTC. Translation: CASRRSGTGGSEQYF.